This paragraph reports one T cell receptor (beta chain). The data were obtained in a study of blood T cell repertoires in COVID-19. In the study overall: Specimens from acute and convalescent COVID-19 originated in the United States, Italy and Spain. The cDNA or gDNA used as material had been derived from T cells, B-cell-depleted T cells, or PBMCs.

Per the original data handling: Quantification of nucleated cells was approximated via reference gene primer amplification. Sequenced by immunoSEQ multiplex PCR; TCRdb stores in-frame clones only, minus some. The V and J calls and clone size were taken over from that table, and D and trimming were inferred from the DNA. There are 57,000 or so clones in the sample; around 86% occur only once, and roughly 15% lies in the top ten. CDR1 is SGHTS and CDR2 is YDEGEE in the germline V gene. Trimming removed 2 bases from V and 1 base from J; junction bases left unmatched: 5. The CDR3 is made up of 15 amino acids.

The rearrangement joins TRBV5-8 to TRBJ1-1; 7 bases fit TRBD1. Specimen: peripheral blood. The TCR comes from a human donor in a cohort sampled during active COVID-19. The CDR3 spells CASSFYRGANTEAFF. CDR3 nucleotides: TGTGCCAGCAGCTTCTACAGGGGTGCGAACACTGAAGCTTTCTTT. The variable domain in full, completed from reference TRBV5-8 and TRBJ1-1, reads EAGVTQSPTHLIKTRGQQATLRCSPISGHTSVYWYQQALGLGLQFLLWYDEGEERNRGNFPPRFSGRQFPNYSSELNVNALELEDSALYLCASSFYRGANTEAFFGQGTRLTVV.